This T cell receptor beta chain was observed in a study of blood T cell repertoires in COVID-19 (dated by TCRdb to 2019 to 2021). In terms of the full investigation: The collaborator samples originated in the United States, Italy and Spain and spanned the acute and convalescent phases of COVID-19. Where HLA class I and class II types were available, the types were taken from metadata supplied by the sample provider, not from assay-based typing. A freely available public database, intended as a resource for researchers studying the immune response to SARS-CoV-2, is where the repertoires were released. Samples came from the ongoing ImmuneRACE study (first 160 participants) plus 1,254 subjects from 6 global collaborators. The material from the prospective study consisted of cDNA or gDNA derived from T cells, B-cell-depleted T cells, or PBMCs. Nearly every sample came with metadata listing a de-identified subject ID, COVID-19 status, age in years and sex. The dataset comprised deeply sampled blood TCRbeta repertoires from subjects exposed to, actively infected with, or recovered from COVID-19.

This clone was seen just once. Its antigen remains undetermined. Base qualities are not at hand, and no much larger clone is one base apart. Participants in the prospective study were aged roughly 18 to 100 years, lived in some 24 United States geographic areas, and enrolled through a virtual design. Cohort assignment in the prospective study relied on participant-reported clinical history from a screening survey and a study questionnaire. For ImmuneRACE Cohort 3, a participant was defined as recovered based on two consecutive negative NP/OP PCR tests, clearance by a healthcare professional, or resolution of symptoms. In the prospective study, mobile phlebotomists collected whole blood, serum and a nasopharyngeal or oropharyngeal swab from each participant. Participants in the prospective study had the option to provide additional blood draws and questionnaires over a roughly 2-month period. Before DNA extraction, prospective study blood samples were shipped either frozen or at room temperature.

CDR1 and CDR2, looked up from the germline V gene, are MNHEY and SVGAGI. Reading from cysteine to phenylalanine, the CDR3 counts 13 amino acids. Only CDR3 DNA remains: 39 bases, in frame from the first base. Clipping removes 7 bases from V and 7 bases from J, with 9 as the unmatched junction base count. The immunoSEQ Assay, a bias-controlled multiplex PCR, was used to amplify TCRbeta CDR3 regions from genomic DNA. Under the source paper's analysis protocol: The number of nucleated cells in each sample was estimated from the amplification of reference gene primers within the assay. To quantify the absolute abundance of each unique TCRbeta CDR3 rearrangement, sequence reads were collapsed and filtered. Productive Simpson clonality was computed per sample as the square root of Simpson's diversity index over productive rearrangements. TCRdb holds this immuneACCESS table with in-frame rearrangements only. Some clones are missing; in checked studies, unresolved V genes explain under half, and the rest has no known cause. V, J and clone size are those of that table, while D and trimming were read from the DNA. The sample table shows roughly 200,000 clones, and about 90% are seen once. In total, the top ten clones hold about 2.2% of the sample.

The paper's findings and limits, for the study overall: The quantity of clinical and demographic metadata differed by source and by participant and was supplied without curation.

This clonotype was sampled from a woman aged 25 to 39 who had recovered from COVID-19. The rearrangement combines TRBV6-5 with TRBJ1-1; 7 bases in between match TRBD1. Material for sequencing was PBMCs or T cells enriched from blood (not recorded which). The nucleotide sequence is given as TGTGCCAGCAAACGACAGGGAGAGCTTGAAGCTTTCTTT. This gives the protein CASKRQGELEAFF.